This is a list of T cell receptor beta chains from one sample in a study of regulatory T cells in long-lasting Graves disease. TCRdb redid the calling of the multiplex PCR reads with MiXCR, one entry per CDR3 protein. The table shows roughly 560,000 distinct CDR3 sequences, with 16% occurring only once. This same sample was also taken into another study, of T cells in Graves' hyperthyroidism and ophthalmopathy.

Sequenced here: peripheral blood mononuclear cells (PBMCs), sampled at new diagnosis, from a patient treated with antithyroid drugs. Receptor source: a woman aged 35-65 years with Graves disease. The CDR3 runs from the conserved cysteine through the conserved F or W. D genes are given only for firm matches.

>TRBV30|TRBD2|TRBJ2-1
CAWRSYGVSGGTSYNEQFF
>TRBV2|.|TRBJ1-1
CASSERPMNTEAFF
>TRBV28|.|TRBJ1-2
CASSTGFHGYTF
>TRBV7-6|.|TRBJ2-1
CASSLGGVGNNEQFF
>TRBV3-1|.|TRBJ2-3
CASSPLGGGPSTDTQYF
>TRBV28|TRBD2|TRBJ2-7
CASSLVGLGIYEQYF
>TRBV18|.|TRBJ1-1
CASSPNRVQAFF
>TRBV19|.|TRBJ2-7
CASSMERSYEQYF
>TRBV2|TRBD1|TRBJ2-7
CASIRTGLSYEQYF
>TRBV4-1|TRBD1|TRBJ1-3
CASSQPFTGARSSGNTIYF
>TRBV9|.|TRBJ2-3
CASSPISTDTQYF
>TRBV7-2|.|TRBJ2-7
CASSLAPLAAEQYF
>TRBV6-1|TRBD1|TRBJ1-1
CASSLPGQGSTEAFF
>TRBV12-3/TRBV12-4|TRBD2|TRBJ2-1
CASSLELAGNNEQFF
>TRBV4-1|.|TRBJ2-7
CASSSVRGGSYEQYF
>TRBV7-9|.|TRBJ2-5
CASSFAGEFGETQYF
>TRBV4-2|.|TRBJ2-1
CASSRGTEFYNEQFF
>TRBV6-2/TRBV6-3|TRBD2|TRBJ2-3
CASSYSLGGADTQYF